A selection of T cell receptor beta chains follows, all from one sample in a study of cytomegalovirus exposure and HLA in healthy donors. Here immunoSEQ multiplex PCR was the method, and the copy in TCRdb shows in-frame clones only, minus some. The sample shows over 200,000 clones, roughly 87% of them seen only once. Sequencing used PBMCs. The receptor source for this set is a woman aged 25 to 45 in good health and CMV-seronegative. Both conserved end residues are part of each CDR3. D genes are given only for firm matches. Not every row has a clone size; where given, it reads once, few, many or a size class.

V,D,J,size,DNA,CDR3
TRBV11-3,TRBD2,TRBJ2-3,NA,TGTGCCAGCAGCTTTCCATTGTTGCGGGAGGGCAACAGAGATACGCAGTATTTT,CASSFPLLREGNRDTQYF
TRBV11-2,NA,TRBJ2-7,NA,TGTGCCAGCAGCTCCTTAGGGGGGGCGGACGAGCAGTACTTC,CASSSLGGADEQYF
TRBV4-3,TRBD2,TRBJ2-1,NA,TGCGCCAGCAGCCAAGGACTAGCGGCTGACAATGAGCAGTTCTTC,CASSQGLAADNEQFF
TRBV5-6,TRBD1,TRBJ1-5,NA,TGTGCCAGCAGCTTGGGAACAGGGGGCAATCAGCCCCAGCATTTT,CASSLGTGGNQPQHF
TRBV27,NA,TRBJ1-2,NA,TGTGCCAGCAGTTTATCGCGGACAACTTCTGGCTACACCTTC,CASSLSRTTSGYTF
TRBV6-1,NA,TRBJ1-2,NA,TGTGCCAGCAGCCTAGACAGAGCACGGGGCTACACCTTC,CASSLDRARGYTF
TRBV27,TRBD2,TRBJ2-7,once,TGTGCCAGCAGTTTAGGTATAGCGGGAGGCTCCTACGAGCAGTACTTC,CASSLGIAGGSYEQYF
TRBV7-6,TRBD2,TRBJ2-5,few,TGTGCCAGCAGCCGCGGGAGGGCCTGGGAGACCCAGTACTTC,CASSRGRAWETQYF
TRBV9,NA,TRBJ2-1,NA,TGTGCCAGCAGCGTAGAAGGACTCCTTAACAATGAGCAGTTCTTC,CASSVEGLLNNEQFF
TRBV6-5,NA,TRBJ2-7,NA,TGTGCCAGCAGTTACTCGATATCAGGGAGATCCTACGAGCAGTACTTC,CASSYSISGRSYEQYF
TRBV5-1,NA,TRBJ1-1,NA,TGCGCCAGCAGCTTGGTTTCGGGTAATACTGAAGCTTTCTTT,CASSLVSGNTEAFF
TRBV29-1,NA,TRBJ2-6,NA,TGCAGCGTTGACAGGGATGGGGCCAACGTCCTGACTTTC,CSVDRDGANVLTF
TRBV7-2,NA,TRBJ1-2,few,TGTGCCAGCAGCTTACGGATCTATGGCTACACCTTC,CASSLRIYGYTF
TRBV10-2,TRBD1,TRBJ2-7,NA,TGCGCCAGCAAAGGACAGGGTTACGAGCAGTACTTC,CASKGQGYEQYF
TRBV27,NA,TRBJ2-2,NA,TGTGCCAGCAGTTCAATGGTGGTAAACGGGGAGCTGTTTTTT,CASSSMVVNGELFF
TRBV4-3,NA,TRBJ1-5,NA,TGCGCCAGCAGCCCAACAGGGTCTTACAATCAGCCCCAGCATTTT,CASSPTGSYNQPQHF
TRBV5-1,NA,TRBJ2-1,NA,TGCGCCAGCAAGGACTCCAACGGGTACAATGAGCAGTTCTTC,CASKDSNGYNEQFF
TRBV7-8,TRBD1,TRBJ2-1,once,TGTGCCAGCAGCCCAGGGGGGACAGGGAACAATGAGCAGTTCTTC,CASSPGGTGNNEQFF
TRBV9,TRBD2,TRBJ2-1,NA,TGTGCCAGCAGCGGGGGACTAGCGGGAATCGATGAGCAGTTCTTC,CASSGGLAGIDEQFF
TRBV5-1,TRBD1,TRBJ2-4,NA,TGCGCCAGCAGCTTGGGACAGGGGAGAAACATTCAGTACTTC,CASSLGQGRNIQYF
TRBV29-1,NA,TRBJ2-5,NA,TGCAGCTCTCGACGGGTACCCGAAGAGACCCAGTACTTC,CSSRRVPEETQYF
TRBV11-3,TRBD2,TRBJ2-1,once,TGTGCCAGCAGCTCGGGACTAGCGGGTCCCCTGCGGGAGCAGTTCTTC,CASSSGLAGPLREQFF
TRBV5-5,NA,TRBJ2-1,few,TGTGCCAGCAGCTTCGTTGGACAGTATGAGCAGTTCTTC,CASSFVGQYEQFF
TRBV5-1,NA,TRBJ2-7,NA,TGCGCCAGCAGTGGTCAGCGGACCTACGAGCAGTACTTC,CASSGQRTYEQYF
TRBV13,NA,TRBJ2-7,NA,TGTGCCAGCAGCTTAGGCCGTGGGGAGCAGTACTTC,CASSLGRGEQYF
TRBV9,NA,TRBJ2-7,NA,TGTGCCAGCAGCGTAGGGCAGGGGGGCTACGAGCAGTACTTC,CASSVGQGGYEQYF
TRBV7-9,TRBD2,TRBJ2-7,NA,TGTGCCAGCAGCGGTCCGGGACTAGCGGGAGACGAGCAGTACTTC,CASSGPGLAGDEQYF
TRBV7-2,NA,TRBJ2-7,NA,TGTGCCAGCAGCTCACAACCGTCGGGGCGGGAGCAGTACTTC,CASSSQPSGREQYF
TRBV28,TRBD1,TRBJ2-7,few,TGTGCCAGCAGCCCCGGGACAGGGGGCGGCGAGCAGTACTTC,CASSPGTGGGEQYF
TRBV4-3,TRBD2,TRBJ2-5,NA,TGCGCCAGCAGCCAGGTACTAGCGGAGACCCAGTACTTC,CASSQVLAETQYF
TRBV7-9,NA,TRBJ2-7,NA,TGTGCCAGCACCTCATTTAATCGGATGGACCTTCACGAGCAGTACTTC,CASTSFNRMDLHEQYF
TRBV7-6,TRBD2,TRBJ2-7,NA,TGTGCCAGCAGCTCTCGACTAGCGGGGCCCGAGCCCTACGAGCAGTACTTC,CASSSRLAGPEPYEQYF
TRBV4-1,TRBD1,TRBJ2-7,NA,TGCGCCAGCAGCCAAGTTACAGGGGGTTTCGAGCAGTACTTC,CASSQVTGGFEQYF
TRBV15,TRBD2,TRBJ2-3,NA,TGTGCCACCAGCAGAGAGGGAGGGATTTCTAGCACAGATACGCAGTATTTT,CATSREGGISSTDTQYF
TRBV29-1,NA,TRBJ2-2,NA,TGCAGCGTTAACGTAGGCCTGAACACCGGGGAGCTGTTTTTT,CSVNVGLNTGELFF
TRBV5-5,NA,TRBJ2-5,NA,TGTGCCAGCAGCTTGGATCTAGTGGAGACCCAGTACTTC,CASSLDLVETQYF
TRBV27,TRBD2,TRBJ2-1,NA,TGTGCCAGCAGTTCCCCCCTACTAGCGGGGGGGGAGCAGTTCTTC,CASSSPLLAGGEQFF
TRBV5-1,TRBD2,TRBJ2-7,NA,TGCGCCAGCAGCGGGGGACTAGCGGGAGACGAGCAGTACTTC,CASSGGLAGDEQYF
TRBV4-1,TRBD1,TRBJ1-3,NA,TGCGCCAGCAGCCAAGACTACCCGACAGGGGCTGGCTACACCATATATTTT,CASSQDYPTGAGYTIYF
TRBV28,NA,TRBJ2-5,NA,TGTGCCAGCAGTTTGATCGGGAGAGTGGAGACCCAGTACTTC,CASSLIGRVETQYF
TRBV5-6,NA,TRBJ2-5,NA,TGTGCCAGCAGCTTCGGGGGTGGGACCCAGTACTTC,CASSFGGGTQYF
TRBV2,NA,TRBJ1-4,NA,TGTGCCAGCAGTGTAAACGGACACCATAATGAAAAACTGTTTTTT,CASSVNGHHNEKLFF
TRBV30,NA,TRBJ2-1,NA,TGTGCCTGGAGCATCCCTTCGCGTAGCTCCTACAATGAGCAGTTCTTC,CAWSIPSRSSYNEQFF
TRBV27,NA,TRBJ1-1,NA,TGTGCCAGCAGTTTATCGGGAAGGAATGAAGCTTTCTTT,CASSLSGRNEAFF
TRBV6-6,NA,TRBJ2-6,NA,TGTGCCAGCAGTTACATAGGGGAGAGGGGGGCCAACGTCCTGACTTTC,CASSYIGERGANVLTF
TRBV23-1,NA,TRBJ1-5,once,TGCGCCAGCAGTCAATCGAACGGGGGCTGTGGTGACAATCAGCCCCAGCATTTT,CASSQSNGGCGDNQPQHF
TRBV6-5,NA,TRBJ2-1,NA,TGTGCCAGCAGTTACCTGGACAGAAACAATGAGCAGTTCTTC,CASSYLDRNNEQFF
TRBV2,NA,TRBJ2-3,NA,TGTGCCAGCAGTGAAGCGGCGACCTCTAGCACAGATACGCAGTATTTT,CASSEAATSSTDTQYF
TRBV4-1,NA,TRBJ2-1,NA,TGCGCCAGCAGCCAAGAAACAGGCGGATACAATGAGCAGTTCTTC,CASSQETGGYNEQFF
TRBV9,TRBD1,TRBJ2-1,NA,TGTGCCAGCAGCGGCACAGGGGTAGGGCAGTTCTTC,CASSGTGVGQFF
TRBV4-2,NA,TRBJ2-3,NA,TGTGCCAGCAGCCGCGCGGGCACAGATACGCAGTATTTT,CASSRAGTDTQYF
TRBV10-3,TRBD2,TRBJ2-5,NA,TGTGCCATCAGTGGCGGGGGTAAAGAGACCCAGTACTTC,CAISGGGKETQYF
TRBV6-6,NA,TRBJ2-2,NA,TGTGCCAGCAGTGGCCCGGGACAGAACACCGGGGAGCTGTTTTTT,CASSGPGQNTGELFF
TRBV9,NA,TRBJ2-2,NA,TGTGCCAGCAGCGCAGCCAGGGCGGGCGTAAGGACCGGGGAGCTGTTTTTT,CASSAARAGVRTGELFF